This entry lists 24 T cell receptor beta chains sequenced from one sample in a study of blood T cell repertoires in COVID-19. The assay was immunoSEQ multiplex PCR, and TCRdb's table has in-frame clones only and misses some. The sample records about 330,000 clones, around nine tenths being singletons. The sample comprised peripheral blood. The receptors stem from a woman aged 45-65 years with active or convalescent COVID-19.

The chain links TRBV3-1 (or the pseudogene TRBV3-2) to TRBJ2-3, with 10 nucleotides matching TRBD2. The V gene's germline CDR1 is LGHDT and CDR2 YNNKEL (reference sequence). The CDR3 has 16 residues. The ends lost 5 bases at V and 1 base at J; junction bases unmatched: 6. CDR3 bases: TGTGCCAGCAGCTACCTAGCGGGAGTCCGCACAGATACGCAGTATTTT. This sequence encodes CASSYLAGVRTDTQYF.

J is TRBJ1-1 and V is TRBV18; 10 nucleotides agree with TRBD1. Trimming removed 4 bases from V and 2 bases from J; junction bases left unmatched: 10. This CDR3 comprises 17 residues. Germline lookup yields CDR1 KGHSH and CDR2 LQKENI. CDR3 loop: CASSRRDRGESNTEAFF. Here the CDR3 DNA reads TGTGCCAGCTCACGCCGGGACAGGGGTGAATCAAACACTGAAGCTTTCTTT.

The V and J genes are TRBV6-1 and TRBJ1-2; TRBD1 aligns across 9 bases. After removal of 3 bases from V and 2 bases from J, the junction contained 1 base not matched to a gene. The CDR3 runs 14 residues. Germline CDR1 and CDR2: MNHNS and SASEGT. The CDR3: CASSDGQGNYGYTF. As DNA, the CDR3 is TGTGCCAGCAGTGACGGACAGGGGAACTATGGCTACACCTTC.

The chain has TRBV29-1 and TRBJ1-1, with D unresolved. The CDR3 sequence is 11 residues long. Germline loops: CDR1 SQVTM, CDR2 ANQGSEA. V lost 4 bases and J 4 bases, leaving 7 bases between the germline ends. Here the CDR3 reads CSVASGTEAFF. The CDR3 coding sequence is TGCAGCGTTGCCTCGGGCACTGAAGCTTTCTTT.

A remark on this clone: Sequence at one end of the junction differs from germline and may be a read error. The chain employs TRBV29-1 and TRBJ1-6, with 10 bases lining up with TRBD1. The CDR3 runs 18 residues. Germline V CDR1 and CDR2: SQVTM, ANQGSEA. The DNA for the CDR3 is TGCAGCGATGAATGCGGGACAGGGGCCTCGGCGCATAATTCACCCCTCCACTTT. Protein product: CSDECGTGASAHNSPLHF.

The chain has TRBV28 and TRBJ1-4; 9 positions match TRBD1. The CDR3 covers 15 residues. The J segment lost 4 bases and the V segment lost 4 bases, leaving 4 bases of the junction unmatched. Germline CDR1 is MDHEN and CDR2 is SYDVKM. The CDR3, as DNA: TGTGCCAGCAGTTCCCCGACAGGGGGTAATGAAAAACTGTTTTTT. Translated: CASSSPTGGNEKLFF.

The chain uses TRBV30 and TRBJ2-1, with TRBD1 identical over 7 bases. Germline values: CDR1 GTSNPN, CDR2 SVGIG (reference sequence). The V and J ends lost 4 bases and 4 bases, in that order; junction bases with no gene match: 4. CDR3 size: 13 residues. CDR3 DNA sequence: TGTGCCTGGACCTCGGGACAGTACAATGAGCAGTTCTTC. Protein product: CAWTSGQYNEQFF. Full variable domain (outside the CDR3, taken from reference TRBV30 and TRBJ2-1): SQTIHQWPATLVQPVGSPLSLECTVEGTSNPNLYWYRQAAGRGLQLLFYSVGIGQISSEVPQNLSASRPQDRQFILSSKKLLLSDSGFYLCAWTSGQYNEQFFGPGTRLTVL.

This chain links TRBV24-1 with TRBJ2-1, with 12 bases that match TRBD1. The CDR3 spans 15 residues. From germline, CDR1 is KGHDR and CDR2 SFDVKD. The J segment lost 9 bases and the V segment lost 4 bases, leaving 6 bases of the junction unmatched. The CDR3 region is CATSDSGTGGSEQFF. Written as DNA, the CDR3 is TGTGCCACCAGTGACTCCGGGACAGGGGGCAGTGAGCAGTTCTTC.

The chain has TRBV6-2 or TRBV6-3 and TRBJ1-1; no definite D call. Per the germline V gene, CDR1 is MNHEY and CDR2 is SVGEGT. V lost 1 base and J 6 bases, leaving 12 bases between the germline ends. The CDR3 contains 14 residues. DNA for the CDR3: TGTGCCAGCAGTTACTTTGGCGGTCCCCCTGAAGCTTTCTTT. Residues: CASSYFGGPPEAFF.

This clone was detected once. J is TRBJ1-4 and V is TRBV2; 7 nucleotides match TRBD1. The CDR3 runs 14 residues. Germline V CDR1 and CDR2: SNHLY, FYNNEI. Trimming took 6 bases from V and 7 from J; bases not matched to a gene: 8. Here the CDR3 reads CASRRQGSSEKLFF. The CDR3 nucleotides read TGTGCCAGCAGAAGACAGGGCTCCAGTGAAAAACTGTTTTTT.

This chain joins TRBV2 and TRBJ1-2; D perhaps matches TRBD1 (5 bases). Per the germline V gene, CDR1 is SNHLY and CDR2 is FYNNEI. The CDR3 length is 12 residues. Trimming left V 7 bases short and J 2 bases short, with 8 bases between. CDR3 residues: CASTRGNYGYTF. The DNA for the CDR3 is TGTGCCAGCACAAGGGGCAACTATGGCTACACCTTC.

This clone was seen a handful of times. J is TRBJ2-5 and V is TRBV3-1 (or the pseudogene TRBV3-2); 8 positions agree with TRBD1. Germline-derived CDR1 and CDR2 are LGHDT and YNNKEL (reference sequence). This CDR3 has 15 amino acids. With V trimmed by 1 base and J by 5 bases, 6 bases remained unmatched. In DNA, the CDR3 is TGTGCCAGCAGCCAAGCGTCAGGGGGCGCGGAGACCCAGTACTTC. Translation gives CASSQASGGAETQYF.

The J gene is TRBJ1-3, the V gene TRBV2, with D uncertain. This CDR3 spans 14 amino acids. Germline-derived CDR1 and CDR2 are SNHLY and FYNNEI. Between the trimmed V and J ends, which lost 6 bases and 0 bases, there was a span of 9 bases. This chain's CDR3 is CASRGSSSGNTIYF. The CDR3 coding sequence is TGTGCCAGCAGAGGGAGTTCCTCTGGAAACACCATATATTTT.

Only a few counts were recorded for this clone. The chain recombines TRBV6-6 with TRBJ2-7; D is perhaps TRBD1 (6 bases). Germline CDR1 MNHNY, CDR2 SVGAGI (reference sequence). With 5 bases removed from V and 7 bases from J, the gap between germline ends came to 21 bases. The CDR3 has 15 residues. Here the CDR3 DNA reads TGTGCCAGCAGTGCAAACCCCACAGGGTTTCGGGAGCAGTACTTC. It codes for CASSANPTGFREQYF.

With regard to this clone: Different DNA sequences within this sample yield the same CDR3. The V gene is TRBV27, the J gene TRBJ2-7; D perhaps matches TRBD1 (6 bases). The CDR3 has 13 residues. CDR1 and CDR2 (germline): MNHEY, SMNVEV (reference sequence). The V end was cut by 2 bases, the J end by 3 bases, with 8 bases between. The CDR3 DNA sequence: TGTGCCAGCAGTTTAGCAGGGGACTACGAGCAGTACTTC. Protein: CASSLAGDYEQYF.

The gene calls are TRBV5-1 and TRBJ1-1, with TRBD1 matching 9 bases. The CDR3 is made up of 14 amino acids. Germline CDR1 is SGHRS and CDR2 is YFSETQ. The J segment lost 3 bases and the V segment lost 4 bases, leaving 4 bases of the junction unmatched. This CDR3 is CASSLDRGDTEAFF. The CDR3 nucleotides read TGCGCCAGCAGCCTGGACAGGGGAGACACTGAAGCTTTCTTT.

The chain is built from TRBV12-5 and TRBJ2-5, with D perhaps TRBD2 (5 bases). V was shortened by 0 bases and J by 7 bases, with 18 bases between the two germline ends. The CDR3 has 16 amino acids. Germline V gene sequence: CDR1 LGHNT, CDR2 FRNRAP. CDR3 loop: CASGLVIGRTGTTQYF. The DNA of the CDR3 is TGTGCTAGTGGTTTGGTAATAGGACGGACGGGAACGACCCAGTACTTC.

The CDR3 coding sequence is TGTGCCAGCAGCTTAGCACGGGGGGGGACAGATACGCAGTATTTT. This codes for CASSLARGGTDTQYF. This sequence joins TRBV11-2 and TRBJ2-3; 8 bases match TRBD2. This CDR3 comprises 15 residues. V lost 1 base, J lost 3 bases, and 3 bases stayed unmatched. Germline assignment: CDR1 SGHAT and CDR2 FQNNGV.

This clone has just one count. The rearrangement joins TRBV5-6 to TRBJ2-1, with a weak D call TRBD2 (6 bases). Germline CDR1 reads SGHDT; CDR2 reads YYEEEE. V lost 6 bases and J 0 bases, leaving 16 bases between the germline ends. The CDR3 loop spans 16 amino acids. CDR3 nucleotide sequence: TGTGCCAGCATCCTGATGTCCGGGGGCTCCTACAATGAGCAGTTCTTC. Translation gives CASILMSGGSYNEQFF.

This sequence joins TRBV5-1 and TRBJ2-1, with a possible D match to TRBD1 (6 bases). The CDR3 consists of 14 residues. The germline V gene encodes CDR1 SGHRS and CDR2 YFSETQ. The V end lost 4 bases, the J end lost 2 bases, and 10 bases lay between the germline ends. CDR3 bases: TGCGCCAGCAGCCCCGGACAGCCCTACAATGAGCAGTTCTTC. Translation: CASSPGQPYNEQFF.

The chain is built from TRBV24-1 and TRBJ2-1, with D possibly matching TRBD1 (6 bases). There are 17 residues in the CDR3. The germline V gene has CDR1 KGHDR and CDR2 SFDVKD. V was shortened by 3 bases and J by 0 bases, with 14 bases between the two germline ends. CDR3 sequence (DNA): TGTGCCACCAGTGATATTCCGAGGGGGTCCTCCTACAATGAGCAGTTCTTC. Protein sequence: CATSDIPRGSSYNEQFF.

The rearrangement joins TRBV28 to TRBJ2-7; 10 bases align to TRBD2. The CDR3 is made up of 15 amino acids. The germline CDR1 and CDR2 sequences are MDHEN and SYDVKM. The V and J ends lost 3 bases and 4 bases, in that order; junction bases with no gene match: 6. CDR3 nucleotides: TGTGCCAGCAGTTTCTATGCTAGCGGGAGTTACGAGCAGTACTTC. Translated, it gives CASSFYASGSYEQYF.

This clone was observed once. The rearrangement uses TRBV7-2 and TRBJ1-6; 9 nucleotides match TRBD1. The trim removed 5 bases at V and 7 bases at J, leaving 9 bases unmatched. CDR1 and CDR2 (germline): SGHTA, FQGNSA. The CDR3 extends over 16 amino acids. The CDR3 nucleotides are TGTGCCAGCAGCGTACAGGGGGCTAAAGGGAATTCACCCCTCCACTTT. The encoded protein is CASSVQGAKGNSPLHF.

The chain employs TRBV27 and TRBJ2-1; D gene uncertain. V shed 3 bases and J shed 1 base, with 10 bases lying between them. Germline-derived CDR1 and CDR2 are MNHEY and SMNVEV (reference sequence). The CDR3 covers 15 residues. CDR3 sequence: CASSLVARSYNEQFF. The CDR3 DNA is TGTGCCAGCAGTTTGGTGGCCAGATCCTACAATGAGCAGTTCTTC.